These 24 T cell receptor beta chains came from one sample sequenced in a study of blood T cell repertoires in COVID-19 (TCRdb year 2020). Receptors were amplified or captured by the immunoSEQ multiplex PCR assay. Sourced from immuneACCESS, this table was stored by TCRdb with only in-frame sequences that have V and J called. A share of the clones is absent; for the studies checked, an unresolved V gene accounts for under half, and the remainder has no known explanation. This sample lists 130,000 or so clones; roughly 90% were detected once. The ten largest clones add up to about 2% of the sample. Sequencing input: peripheral blood. These receptors were taken from a man in his 70s with active COVID-19.

V gene TRBV7-9 combines with J gene TRBJ2-7; D gene ambiguous. CDR1 is SEHNR, CDR2 FQNEAQ, per germline (reference sequence). V lost 5 bases and J lost 5, with 7 bases in between. The CDR3 has 11 amino acids. The CDR3 is CASSPVDEQYF. As DNA, the CDR3 is TGTGCCAGCAGCCCCGTAGACGAGCAGTACTTC.

The V gene is TRBV14, the J gene TRBJ2-6, with unresolved D. This CDR3 is 16 amino acids long. The V end lost 2 bases, the J end lost 2 bases, and 10 bases lay between the germline ends. Germline CDR1 is SGHDN and CDR2 is FVKESK. For the CDR3, the DNA is TGTGCCAGCAGCCAACCAGGCAACCCTGGGGCCAACGTCCTGACTTTC. Its translation is CASSQPGNPGANVLTF. The complete variable domain, with remaining parts taken from reference TRBV14 and TRBJ2-6, reads EAGVTQFPSHSVIEKGQTVTLRCDPISGHDNLYWYRRVMGKEIKFLLHFVKESKQDESGMPNNRFLAERTGGTYSTLKVQPAELEDSGVYFCASSQPGNPGANVLTFGAGSRLTVL.

V and J are TRBV5-4 and TRBJ2-5; maybe TRBD2 (5 bases). Trimming cost V 0 bases and J 4 bases, with 13 bases left between them. The CDR3 extends over 15 amino acids. CDR1 SGHNT and CDR2 YYREEE come from the germline V gene (reference sequence). The CDR3 protein is CASSLGRDRVETQYF. CDR3 sequence (DNA): TGTGCCAGCAGCTTGGGACGGGATCGGGTAGAGACCCAGTACTTC.

The chain has TRBV28 and TRBJ1-1; tentatively, D is TRBD1 (6 bases). From germline, CDR1 is MDHEN and CDR2 SYDVKM. With 6 bases removed from V and 9 bases from J, the gap between germline ends came to 11 bases. The CDR3 totals 11 residues. The CDR3 DNA sequence: TGTGCCAGCAGAGCGGGACACCAAGCTTTCTTT. This gives the protein CASRAGHQAFF. The full variable domain, in which reference TRBV28 and TRBJ1-1 provide the parts outside the CDR3, is DVKVTQSSRYLVKRTGEKVFLECVQDMDHENMFWYRQDPGLGLRLIYFSYDVKMKEKGDIPEGYSVSREKKERFSLILESASTNQTSMYLCASRAGHQAFFGQGTRLTVV.

The chain recombines TRBV15 with TRBJ2-3; D is perhaps TRBD2 (7 bases). CDR1 and CDR2 from the germline V gene are LNHNV and YYDKDF (reference sequence). Trimming stripped 8 bases from V and 0 bases from J, with 15 bases between. The CDR3 runs to 15 residues. In DNA, the CDR3 is TGTGCCACCCAGACATGGGGGGGCAGCACAGATACGCAGTATTTT. This codes for CATQTWGGSTDTQYF.

The chain uses TRBV27 and TRBJ1-3; possibly TRBD1 for D (5 bases). Trimming took 7 bases from V and 3 from J, leaving 13 bases between them. The CDR3 loop spans 14 amino acids. Germline lookup yields CDR1 MNHEY and CDR2 SMNVEV (reference sequence). CDR3 in DNA: TGTGCCAGCATGGGGCTAGGCAGTGGAAACACCATATATTTT. Translated: CASMGLGSGNTIYF.

V is TRBV18 and J is TRBJ1-2; 8 nucleotides align to TRBD1. J was trimmed by 5 bases and V by 6 bases; bases with no gene match: 11. Per germline, CDR1 KGHSH and CDR2 LQKENI. The CDR3 extends over 15 amino acids. CDR3 nucleotides: TGTGCCAGCTCGAGGGATCAGCAGGGGGCTTATGGCTACACCTTC. Protein sequence: CASSRDQQGAYGYTF.

DNA for the CDR3: TGTGCCAGCAGCCCCAGGTCCAGCTACACCTTC. Translated, it gives CASSPRSSYTF. The genes are TRBV7-8 and TRBJ1-2; D gene unclear. Trimming took off 5 bases at V and 9 bases at J, with 10 bases between the two ends. The CDR3 has 11 residues. CDR1 SGHVS and CDR2 FQNEAQ come from the germline V gene.

This chain joins TRBV15 and TRBJ2-2, with 7 bases matching TRBD2. CDR1 and CDR2 from the germline V gene are LNHNV and YYDKDF (reference sequence). This CDR3 comprises 15 residues. The J segment lost 9 bases and the V segment lost 3 bases, leaving 10 bases of the junction unmatched. The CDR3 loop reads CATSRGGRGTWELFF. In DNA form, the CDR3 reads TGTGCCACCAGCAGGGGCGGGAGAGGGACCTGGGAGCTGTTTTTT.

J is TRBJ2-1 and V is TRBV29-1; 7 bases fit TRBD2. The germline gives CDR1 SQVTM, CDR2 ANQGSEA. The CDR3 loop spans 11 amino acids. The CDR3: CSGGGYNEQFF. CDR3 bases: TGCAGTGGGGGGGGCTACAATGAGCAGTTCTTC.

The J gene is TRBJ1-1, the V gene TRBV15; D not certain. Per germline, CDR1 LNHNV and CDR2 YYDKDF (reference sequence). The CDR3 length is 17 residues. Trimming took 5 bases from V and 4 from J, leaving 23 bases between them. The CDR3, as DNA: TGTGCCACCAGCTCCACCGCCTCAGGCCTCTTACGCACTGAAGCTTTCTTT. It specifies CATSSTASGLLRTEAFF.

V gene TRBV7-9 combines with J gene TRBJ2-1; D not certain. In germline, CDR1 is SEHNR, CDR2 FQNEAQ (reference sequence). The length of the CDR3 is 16 residues. The ends were cut back, 5 bases at V and 5 bases at J, with 19 bases in the middle. CDR3 nucleotides: TGTGCCAGCAGCCCCGGCACGTCCCTAGTCCACAATGAGCAGTTCTTC. It codes for CASSPGTSLVHNEQFF.

This chain uses TRBV24-1 with TRBJ2-3, with a possible D match to TRBD2 (6 bases). Germline CDR1 reads KGHDR; CDR2 reads SFDVKD. This CDR3 spans 17 amino acids. V was clipped by 4 bases and J by 6 bases, with 22 bases between them. CDR3 DNA: TGTGCCACCAGTGACCCCCCCGGGACCTCCGCGGGGGATACGCAGTATTTT. Protein: CATSDPPGTSAGDTQYF.

This clone was observed a single time. The chain has TRBV15 and TRBJ1-4; D is uncertain. The germline gives CDR1 LNHNV, CDR2 YYDKDF (reference sequence). The CDR3 covers 12 residues. Trimming shortened V by 2 bases and J by 5 bases, and 3 bases separated the two germline ends. CDR3 DNA sequence: TGTGCCACCAGCAGAATAAATGAAAAACTGTTTTTT. This translates into CATSRINEKLFF.

This clone was seen a few times. This chain links TRBV7-9 with TRBJ2-5; D unresolved. There are 14 residues in the CDR3. The germline V gene encodes CDR1 SEHNR and CDR2 FQNEAQ (reference sequence). V lost 2 bases and J 5 bases, leaving 12 bases between the germline ends. The chain's CDR3 is CASSLNSVGETQYF. CDR3 bases: TGTGCCAGCAGCTTAAATTCGGTCGGGGAGACCCAGTACTTC.

The V and J genes are TRBV30 and TRBJ1-5; 7 bases are a match to TRBD1. V lost 7 bases to trimming and J lost 0 bases; unmatched junction nucleotides: 15. CDR1 and CDR2 from the germline V gene are GTSNPN and SVGIG (reference sequence). The CDR3 is 17 residues long. The CDR3 spells CAFVPGQFFDSNQPQHF. The CDR3 coding sequence is TGTGCCTTCGTACCGGGACAGTTTTTCGATAGCAATCAGCCCCAGCATTTT.

This rearrangement joins TRBV7-9 to TRBJ2-7; 11 nucleotides match TRBD2. CDR1 is SEHNR and CDR2 is FQNEAQ in the germline V gene (reference sequence). Germline trimming cut 3 bases from V and 3 bases from J; bases unmatched to any gene: 7. The CDR3 loop spans 16 amino acids. Here the CDR3 reads CASSFPGTSGIYEQYF. CDR3 nucleotides: TGTGCCAGCAGCTTCCCCGGGACTAGCGGAATCTACGAGCAGTACTTC.

The CDR3 is CASSFSDRGGYGYTF. The CDR3, as DNA: TGTGCCAGCAGTTTTTCCGACAGGGGCGGCTATGGCTACACCTTC. The chain carries TRBV6-5 and TRBJ1-2; 8 bases map to TRBD1. V trimming: 4 bases; J trimming: 4 bases; junction bases outside the gene matches: 8. Germline V gene data show CDR1 as MNHEY and CDR2 as SVGAGI. The CDR3 sequence is 15 residues long.

The V and J genes are TRBV6-2 or TRBV6-3 and TRBJ1-4, with 7 bases aligning to TRBD1. With V trimmed by 6 bases and J by 10 bases, 11 bases remained unmatched. The CDR3 consists of 14 residues. Germline CDR1 is MNHEY and CDR2 is SVGEGT. CDR3 in amino acids: CASSPTGTARKLFF. CDR3 nucleotide sequence: TGTGCCAGCAGCCCCACCGGGACAGCGCGAAAACTGTTTTTT.

The chain employs TRBV5-1 and TRBJ1-1, with unresolved D. This CDR3 is built from 14 residues. V was trimmed by 0 bases and J by 4 bases, leaving 10 bases between them. Germline V lookup: CDR1 SGHRS, CDR2 YFSETQ. The chain's CDR3 is CASSLGQVGTEAFF. Here the CDR3 DNA reads TGCGCCAGCAGCTTGGGCCAGGTGGGCACTGAAGCTTTCTTT.

V is TRBV7-2 and J is TRBJ2-1; 8 positions match TRBD2. Trimming took 5 bases from V and 7 from J; bases not matched to a gene: 16. This CDR3 has 17 residues. Germline values: CDR1 SGHTA, CDR2 FQGNSA. CDR3 coding DNA: TGTGCCAGCAGCGCTCGACTCTCCAGCGGGAGTGGGAATGAGCAGTTCTTC. Amino acids: CASSARLSSGSGNEQFF. The variable domain in full, with the rest retrieved from reference TRBV7-2 and TRBJ2-1, is GAGVSQSPSNKVTEKGKDVELRCDPISGHTALYWYRQSLGQGLEFLIYFQGNSAPDKSGLPSDRFSAERTGGSVSTLTIQRTQQEDSAVYLCASSARLSSGSGNEQFFGPGTRLTVL.

The genes are TRBV6-2 or TRBV6-3 and TRBJ2-2; the D gene is possibly TRBD1 (5 bases). Trimming removed 6 bases at V and 5 bases at J, with 10 bases between. The CDR3 contains 13 residues. Per the germline V gene, CDR1 is MNHEY and CDR2 is SVGEGT. The CDR3 DNA is TGTGCCAGCAGACCTCCAGGGACCGGGGAGCTGTTTTTT. Its translation: CASRPPGTGELFF.

This chain uses TRBV9 with TRBJ1-6; TRBD1 might be the D (5 bases). CDR3 length: 15 residues. V was clipped by 0 bases and J by 7 bases, with 11 bases between them. Looked up from germline, CDR1 is SGDLS and CDR2 is YYNGEE. The CDR3 loop reads CASSVEAGRNSPLHF. CDR3 DNA: TGTGCCAGCAGCGTAGAGGCAGGGAGGAATTCACCCCTCCACTTT.

This clone has a single count. The chain has TRBV28 and TRBJ2-7; 8 nucleotides line up with TRBD1. Germline-derived CDR1 and CDR2 are MDHEN and SYDVKM. The CDR3 has 14 amino acids. Trimming cost V 6 bases and J 1 base; bases outside gene matches: 5. CDR3 region: CASRLGQASYEQYF. The DNA of the CDR3 is TGTGCCAGCAGGCTGGGACAGGCTTCCTACGAGCAGTACTTC.